The 32 T cell receptor beta chains listed next were all sequenced from one sample in a study of blood T cell repertoires in COVID-19. Generated by immunoSEQ multiplex PCR, the TCRdb table keeps only in-frame clones and is missing some. The top ten hold around 11% of the sample, which has about 190,000 clones, less than 85% seen once. Sequenced sample: peripheral blood. These receptors were taken from a woman between 50 and 59 years old with acute or convalescent COVID-19.

This sequence joins TRBV21-1 and TRBJ1-2; the table assigns TRBD1, which was not confirmed against the DNA. TRBV21-1 is a documented pseudogene. CDR3 length equals 14 residues. In nucleotides, the CDR3 is TGTGCCAGCAGCGGTGAATTACAGGGAGAAGGCTACACCTTC. It yields the protein CASSGELQGEGYTF.

The V and J genes are TRBV6-5 and TRBJ1-1; 7 nucleotides line up with TRBD1. The CDR3 loop spans 15 amino acids. Germline trimming cut 8 bases from V and 0 bases from J; bases unmatched to any gene: 9. Germline CDR1 is MNHEY and CDR2 is SVGAGI. The CDR3 nucleotides are TGTGCCAGCGGGAAAGGGGGACAGATGAACACTGAAGCTTTCTTT. This codes for CASGKGGQMNTEAFF.

The chain couples TRBV18 to TRBJ2-5, with D possibly being TRBD1 (6 bases). The CDR3 contains 13 residues. Trimming removed 8 bases from V and 5 bases from J, with 15 bases in between. CDR1 and CDR2 from the germline V gene are KGHSH and LQKENI. This chain's CDR3 is CASTRAQGETQYF. In nucleotides, the CDR3 is TGTGCCAGCACCCGGGCCCAGGGGGAGACCCAGTACTTC.

This clone was found once. The chain joins TRBV4-1 to TRBJ2-2; TRBD2 agrees at 9 bases. Per the germline V gene, CDR1 is MGHRA and CDR2 is YSYEKL. The trim removed 4 bases at V and 5 bases at J, leaving 2 bases unmatched. The CDR3 has 14 amino acids. CDR3 sequence reads: CASSRAGGTGELFF. The DNA of the CDR3 is TGCGCCAGCAGCCGAGCGGGGGGTACCGGGGAGCTGTTTTTT.

The chain carries TRBV10-3 and TRBJ1-1; TRBD1 matches at 9 bases. The CDR3 is 18 residues long. Germline V lookup: CDR1 ENHRY, CDR2 SYGVKD. With 2 bases clipped from V and 4 bases from J, the junction kept 14 bases outside the gene matches. The CDR3 sequence is CAISEPGQGGLSGTEAFF. In DNA form, the CDR3 reads TGTGCCATCAGTGAGCCGGGACAGGGTGGCTTAAGTGGCACTGAAGCTTTCTTT.

This sequence joins TRBV10-2 and TRBJ1-5; D is perhaps TRBD1 (5 bases). Germline values: CDR1 WSHSY, CDR2 SAAADI. The CDR3 consists of 13 residues. V lost 2 bases, J lost 8 bases, and 10 bases lay in between. CDR3 coding DNA: TGCGCCAGCAGTGAGAGCCAGGGCAAGCCCCAGCATTTT. This sequence encodes CASSESQGKPQHF.

The V gene is TRBV27, the J gene TRBJ2-3; 7 nucleotides line up with TRBD2. This CDR3 is 15 amino acids long. Germline CDR1 and CDR2: MNHEY and SMNVEV (reference sequence). Losses at the gene ends were 6 bases for V and 2 bases for J; bases not matched to a gene: 8. CDR3 loop: CASRDRGRATDTQYF. The CDR3 nucleotides are TGTGCCAGCAGAGACAGAGGGAGGGCCACAGATACGCAGTATTTT.

The chain joins TRBV30 to TRBJ2-7; the D gene is possibly TRBD1 (6 bases). The CDR3 has 15 amino acids. Deletions cut 1 base from V and 5 bases from J, with 18 bases between. Germline V gene lookup returns CDR1 GTSNPN and CDR2 SVGIG (reference sequence). As DNA, the CDR3 is TGTGCCTGGAGTGCCCGATATAGAACAGGGAACGAGCAGTACTTC. Residues: CAWSARYRTGNEQYF.

This clone was recorded a few times. The V call is TRBV4-1, the J call TRBJ2-2; 9 bases line up with TRBD2. CDR1 and CDR2 from the germline V gene are MGHRA and YSYEKL. With 4 bases clipped from V and 4 bases from J, the junction kept 7 bases outside the gene matches. CDR3 size: 16 residues. CDR3 DNA: TGCGCCAGCAGCCGTGCCGGGACTAGCTTCACCGGGGAGCTGTTTTTT. This gives the protein CASSRAGTSFTGELFF.

The genes are TRBV4-1 and TRBJ2-7; weak D call: TRBD1 (5 bases). CDR1 is MGHRA, CDR2 YSYEKL, per germline. The V and J ends lost 0 bases and 0 bases respectively, with 12 bases between them. This CDR3 is built from 16 residues. CDR3 nucleotides: TGCGCCAGCAGCCAAGAAAGGGGCAGGAGCTCCTACGAGCAGTACTTC. This gives the protein CASSQERGRSSYEQYF.

The rearrangement links TRBV13 to TRBJ1-1, with D hard to call. The CDR3 runs to 12 residues. CDR1 and CDR2 (germline): PRHDT, FYEKMQ (reference sequence). Trimming took off 0 bases at V and 7 bases at J, with 6 bases between the two ends. CDR3 loop: CASSLGRNEAFF. The CDR3 region has the DNA TGTGCCAGCAGCTTAGGGCGGAATGAAGCTTTCTTT.

This chain uses TRBV6-5 with TRBJ2-3; D remains unclear. The germline gives CDR1 MNHEY, CDR2 SVGAGI. The V and J ends lost 8 bases and 0 bases respectively, with 15 bases between them. The CDR3 covers 15 residues. CDR3 sequence reads: CASGLQPRSTDTQYF. As DNA, the CDR3 is TGTGCCAGCGGTTTGCAACCGCGGAGCACAGATACGCAGTATTTT.

J is TRBJ2-1 and V is TRBV4-3; TRBD2 might be the D (6 bases). Germline V lookup: CDR1 LGHNA, CDR2 YSLEER. V was cut by 0 bases and J by 8 bases, with 17 bases left in between. The CDR3 sequence is 16 residues long. The CDR3 DNA reads as TGCGCCAGCAGCCAAGACTGGCGGGACCCCATCCATGAGCAGTTCTTC. This gives the protein CASSQDWRDPIHEQFF.

The chain employs TRBV6-5 and TRBJ2-7; the match to TRBD1 covers 9 bases. CDR3 length: 15 amino acids. Germline assignment: CDR1 MNHEY and CDR2 SVGAGI. The ends lost 5 bases at V and 6 bases at J; junction bases unmatched: 11. DNA for the CDR3: TGTGCCAGCAGTACTACTCGGGGACAGGGTATCGAGCAGTACTTC. Encoded protein: CASSTTRGQGIEQYF.

The chain links TRBV27 to TRBJ2-3; 7 bases line up with TRBD2. This CDR3 spans 17 amino acids. V gave up 6 bases and J gave up 0 bases; unmatched junction bases: 12. CDR1 is MNHEY, CDR2 SMNVEV, per germline (reference sequence). CDR3 in amino acids: CASSRGREPSSTDTQYF. In DNA form, the CDR3 reads TGTGCCAGCAGCCGGGGGAGGGAACCCTCTAGCACAGATACGCAGTATTTT.

This sequence joins TRBV5-1 and TRBJ1-4; D might be TRBD1 (6 bases). The germline gives CDR1 SGHRS, CDR2 YFSETQ. Trimming removed 4 bases from V and 6 bases from J, with 19 bases in between. The length of the CDR3 is 16 residues. CDR3 protein: CASSPEPDRRHEKLFF. CDR3 DNA sequence: TGCGCCAGCAGCCCCGAACCAGACAGGAGACATGAAAAACTGTTTTTT. The whole variable domain, filled in from reference TRBV5-1 and TRBJ1-4, reads KAGVTQTPRYLIKTRGQQVTLSCSPISGHRSVSWYQQTPGQGLQFLFEYFSETQRNKGNFPGRFSGRQFSNSRSEMNVSTLELGDSALYLCASSPEPDRRHEKLFFGSGTQLSVL.

This clone has a single count. The chain carries TRBV28 and TRBJ1-4, with D maybe TRBD1 (6 bases). This CDR3 has 14 amino acids. The V and J ends lost 8 bases and 4 bases respectively, with 14 bases between them. In germline, CDR1 is MDHEN, CDR2 SYDVKM. The CDR3 nucleotides read TGTGCCAGCGGAACAGGGTCACTTAATGAAAAACTGTTTTTT. Translated: CASGTGSLNEKLFF.

The chain uses TRBV6-6 and TRBJ1-1; TRBD1 is a possible D gene (5 bases). Trimming left V 5 bases short and J 11 bases short, with 18 bases between. The CDR3 totals 13 residues. Germline V gene data show CDR1 as MNHNY and CDR2 as SVGAGI (reference sequence). The CDR3 reads CASSPGTYTRAFF. The CDR3 DNA sequence: TGTGCCAGCAGTCCAGGGACTTACACACGGGCTTTCTTT.

The V gene is TRBV15, the J gene TRBJ1-6; 7 nucleotides agree with TRBD1. The CDR3 runs to 15 residues. V lost 5 bases to trimming and J lost 1 base; unmatched junction nucleotides: 2. The germline gives CDR1 LNHNV, CDR2 YYDKDF (reference sequence). For the CDR3, the DNA is TGTGCCACCAGCTGGGGACAGTCCTATAATTCACCCCTCCACTTT. Translated: CATSWGQSYNSPLHF. Combining the CDR3 with reference TRBV15 and TRBJ1-6 gives the whole variable domain DAMVIQNPRYQVTQFGKPVTLSCSQTLNHNVMYWYQQKSSQAPKLLFHYYDKDFNNEADTPDNFQSRRPNTSFCFLDIRSPGLGDTAMYLCATSWGQSYNSPLHFGNGTRLTVT.

The J gene is TRBJ2-1, the V gene TRBV5-1; maybe TRBD2 (5 bases). The CDR3 spans 15 residues. Trimming took 3 bases from V and 6 from J, leaving 16 bases between them. Germline-derived CDR1 and CDR2 are SGHRS and YFSETQ. Written as DNA, the CDR3 is TGCGCCAGCAGCTCCTACGGGGATGCGGTCAATGAGCAGTTCTTC. Its protein product is CASSSYGDAVNEQFF. The variable domain in full, completed from reference TRBV5-1 and TRBJ2-1, reads KAGVTQTPRYLIKTRGQQVTLSCSPISGHRSVSWYQQTPGQGLQFLFEYFSETQRNKGNFPGRFSGRQFSNSRSEMNVSTLELGDSALYLCASSSYGDAVNEQFFGPGTRLTVL.

This clone was observed a single time. The chain has TRBV7-2 and TRBJ2-5; the match to TRBD2 covers 8 bases. CDR1 and CDR2 (germline): SGHTA, FQGNSA. CDR3 length: 13 amino acids. V lost 5 bases, J lost 5 bases, and 4 bases stayed unmatched. The CDR3 reads CASSTGGRETQYF. The CDR3 DNA reads as TGTGCCAGCAGCACGGGGGGGCGGGAGACCCAGTACTTC.

The chain employs TRBV6-2 or TRBV6-3 and TRBJ2-7; D may be TRBD1 (6 bases). Per germline, CDR1 MNHEY and CDR2 SVGEGT. The V end was cut by 3 bases, the J end by 3 bases, with 12 bases between. CDR3 length: 14 amino acids. Here the CDR3 reads CASSYEGEIYEQYF. As DNA, the CDR3 is TGTGCCAGCAGTTATGAGGGGGAGATCTACGAGCAGTACTTC.

V usage is TRBV27 and J usage is TRBJ2-3; D possibly corresponds to TRBD2 (7 bases). Germline CDR1 and CDR2: MNHEY and SMNVEV (reference sequence). Trimming removed 5 bases at V and 5 bases at J, with 17 bases between. The CDR3 loop spans 15 amino acids. The DNA for the CDR3 is TGTGCCAGCAGTCGGCTAGCGGTGACAGGAGATACGCAGTATTTT. This translates into CASSRLAVTGDTQYF.

This clone was recorded a few times. The chain recombines TRBV18 with TRBJ1-2; 9 bases are shared with TRBD1. V gave up 5 bases and J gave up 2 bases; unmatched junction bases: 15. Germline lookup yields CDR1 KGHSH and CDR2 LQKENI. CDR3 length equals 18 residues. In nucleotides, the CDR3 is TGTGCCAGCTCAACTGGCGTGAGACAGGGGGGTGGCAACTATGGCTACACCTTC. Translated: CASSTGVRQGGGNYGYTF.

This chain links TRBV6-5 with TRBJ1-5; a weak D match, TRBD1 (5 bases). Germline V gene lookup returns CDR1 MNHEY and CDR2 SVGAGI. Between the trimmed V and J ends, which lost 10 bases and 3 bases, there was a span of 16 bases. There are 14 residues in the CDR3. In DNA, the CDR3 is TGTGCCACCTCGCCCCAGGGAACCAATCAGCCCCAGCATTTT. Translating gives CATSPQGTNQPQHF.

The V gene is TRBV6-2 or TRBV6-3, the J gene TRBJ2-7; 10 positions match TRBD2. Germline values: CDR1 MNHEY, CDR2 SVGEGT. The junction had 11 bases not matched to a gene; V was cut back by 6 bases and J by 3 bases. This CDR3 has 16 amino acids. CDR3 region: CASSLTRLAGGYEQYF. CDR3 DNA: TGTGCCAGCAGCCTGACCCGACTAGCGGGTGGCTACGAGCAGTACTTC.

The chain recombines TRBV29-1 with TRBJ1-1, with 9 positions matching TRBD1. Germline loops: CDR1 SQVTM, CDR2 ANQGSEA. Germline trimming cut 6 bases from V and 1 base from J; bases unmatched to any gene: 12. The CDR3 extends over 16 amino acids. The CDR3, as DNA: TGCAGCGTGGCGGAATTTCCGGGACAGGGGAACACTGAAGCTTTCTTT. It encodes CSVAEFPGQGNTEAFF.

The genes are TRBV27 and TRBJ1-6; 9 nucleotides agree with TRBD1. Germline V CDR1 and CDR2: MNHEY, SMNVEV (reference sequence). J gave up 5 bases and V 6 bases, and 11 bases lay outside the gene matches. The CDR3 is 17 residues long. The CDR3 region has the DNA TGTGCCAGCAGCCGGGACAGGGCACCCATTAATAATTCACCCCTCCACTTT. Its translation is CASSRDRAPINNSPLHF.

V usage is TRBV7-8 and J usage is TRBJ2-5; tentative D call: TRBD2 (5 bases). The CDR3 covers 13 residues. Germline V lookup: CDR1 SGHVS, CDR2 FQNEAQ. The ends were cut back, 3 bases at V and 4 bases at J, with 9 bases in the middle. CDR3 loop: CASSLRVGETQYF. The CDR3 DNA follows: TGTGCCAGCAGCTTGAGGGTTGGAGAGACCCAGTACTTC.

V and J are TRBV7-2 and TRBJ1-6, with 8 bases matching TRBD1. Germline V gives CDR1 SGHTA, CDR2 FQGNSA. The V and J ends lost 2 bases and 8 bases, in that order; junction bases with no gene match: 5. The CDR3 length is 15 residues. CDR3 bases: TGTGCCAGCAGCTTATTCGGACAGGGATATTCACCCCTCCACTTT. Protein sequence: CASSLFGQGYSPLHF.

The gene calls are TRBV5-4 and TRBJ2-3; the match to TRBD1 covers 7 bases. V was pared by 0 bases and J by 2 bases, with 9 bases of the junction left unmatched. Germline V gene data show CDR1 as SGHNT and CDR2 as YYREEE (reference sequence). The CDR3 is 17 amino acids. The CDR3 spells CASSLGGTATVTDTQYF. Here the CDR3 DNA reads TGTGCCAGCAGCTTGGGGGGGACAGCCACAGTCACAGATACGCAGTATTTT. The full variable domain, in which reference TRBV5-4 and TRBJ2-3 provide the parts outside the CDR3, is ETGVTQSPTHLIKTRGQQVTLRCSSQSGHNTVSWYQQALGQGPQFIFQYYREEENGRGNFPPRFSGLQFPNYSSELNVNALELDDSALYLCASSLGGTATVTDTQYFGPGTRLTVL.

This chain uses TRBV10-3 with TRBJ2-3; 11 bases match TRBD1. J lost 3 bases, V lost 3 bases, and 5 bases had no gene match. Germline V gene lookup returns CDR1 ENHRY and CDR2 SYGVKD. The CDR3 totals 16 residues. DNA of the CDR3: TGTGCCATCAGTGACCCGGACAGGGGGCGGACAGATACGCAGTATTTT. As protein: CAISDPDRGRTDTQYF.